The TCR beta chain under discussion was sequenced for a study of cytomegalovirus exposure and HLA in healthy donors. In the study overall: Some 180 million T cells yielded under 130 million unique TCR beta sequences in earlier analysis.

Germline V gene lookup returns CDR1 SGHAT and CDR2 FQDESV (reference sequence). The CDR3 totals 14 residues. Trimming cost V 5 bases and J 5 bases; bases outside gene matches: 6. The PCR employed 60 Vbeta primers together with 13 Jbeta primers. Measured with immunoSEQ multiplex PCR; TCRdb has only the in-frame clones, and not every one. The data contain tens of thousands of clones, roughly 78% of them seen just once; the ten biggest clones take up 2% to 2.5%. This clonotype originated in a man aged 30-40 years in good health and CMV-seronegative. Specimen: PBMCs. J is TRBJ2-3 and V is TRBV11-1, with TRBD2 matching over 8 bases. This chain's CDR3 is CASSQAGARDTQYF. Written as DNA, the CDR3 is TGTGCCAGCAGCCAAGCGGGGGCAAGAGATACGCAGTATTTT.